The 19 T cell receptor beta chains below come from one sample, sequenced in a study of blood T cells in healthy people across ages. The use of a sample-barcoded 5' primer and a J-beta primer mix characterized a second PCR of roughly 6 to 11 cycles. TCRdb analysed the 5' RACE reads with MiXCR anew, one entry per CDR3 protein. This sample has roughly 1,700,000 distinct CDR3 sequences, with about 30% found just once. Sequenced sample: blood. The receptors come from a woman younger than 45 in good health.

This clonotype has only a few counts. At one end, the junction sequence differs from germline, possibly due to a read error. V and J are TRBV20-1 and TRBJ1-5; D uncertain. From germline, CDR1 is DFQATT and CDR2 SNEGSKA (reference sequence). The CDR3 is made up of 9 amino acids. The CDR3 bases are TGCACCGAGAATCAGCTCCAGCATTTT. As protein: CTENQLQHF.

This clonotype was detected a few times. The chain employs TRBV6-2 or TRBV6-3 and TRBJ1-5, with unresolved D. This CDR3 is built from 14 residues. The germline V and J ends were trimmed by 4 bases and 9 bases, with 16 bases remaining between them. Germline assignment: CDR1 MNHEY and CDR2 SVGEGT. The chain's CDR3 is CASSSGREIGPQHF. CDR3 bases: TGTGCCAGCAGTTCTGGACGGGAGATAGGGCCCCAGCATTTT.

This clonotype occurred a few times. The genes are TRBV7-9 and TRBJ2-1; 8 bases match TRBD2. This CDR3 has 15 amino acids. J lost 5 bases, V lost 0 bases, and 3 bases had no gene match. The germline gives CDR1 SEHNR, CDR2 FQNEAQ (reference sequence). CDR3 loop: CASSLAWRGDNEQFF. The CDR3 DNA reads TGTGCCAGCAGCTTAGCCTGGCGGGGGGACAATGAGCAGTTCTTC.

The sample holds many counts of this clonotype. V and J are TRBV20-1 and TRBJ2-7; D perhaps matches TRBD2 (8 bases). From germline, CDR1 is DFQATT and CDR2 SNEGSKA (reference sequence). This CDR3 is built from 14 residues. Trimming took off 5 bases at V and 4 bases at J, with 18 bases between the two ends. The CDR3 DNA follows: TGCAGTGCTTCAGACAGGGCGGGGGGTTACGAGCAGTACTTC. This translates into CSASDRAGGYEQYF.

In this sample, this clonotype turned up once. V is TRBV5-1 and J is TRBJ1-2, with D hard to call. The V and J ends lost 4 bases and 8 bases respectively, with 12 bases between them. CDR3 size: 12 residues. Germline V gene lookup returns CDR1 SGHRS and CDR2 YFSETQ. The CDR3 spells CASSPGERGYTF. The CDR3 DNA follows: TGCGCCAGCAGCCCCGGAGAGAGGGGCTACACCTTC.

For this clonotype: Being one base from a much bigger clone, this may be a read error. CDR3 loop: CASSEGVRPRDEQYF. DNA of the CDR3: TGTGCCAGCAGTGAAGGTGTCAGACCGCGCGACGAGCAGTACTTC. This chain uses TRBV6-1 with TRBJ2-4, with D hard to call. Matching the DNA end better, TRBJ2-7 makes the J call doubtful. Germline V gene data show CDR1 as MNHNS and CDR2 as SASEGT. The CDR3 is 15 residues long.

This clonotype was seen a handful of times. V and J are TRBV5-1 and TRBJ1-2, with 9 bases aligning to TRBD1. The CDR3 consists of 12 residues. V lost 6 bases and J lost 9; bases outside the gene matches: 6. Germline CDR1 SGHRS, CDR2 YFSETQ. In nucleotides, the CDR3 is TGCGCCAGCACCGAAACAGGGGGCCGCTACACCTTC. Translating it yields CASTETGGRYTF. Supplemented by reference TRBV5-1 and TRBJ1-2, the full variable domain reads KAGVTQTPRYLIKTRGQQVTLSCSPISGHRSVSWYQQTPGQGLQFLFEYFSETQRNKGNFPGRFSGRQFSNSRSEMNVSTLELGDSALYLCASTETGGRYTFGSGTRLTVV.

The sample holds a few counts of this clonotype. The genes are TRBV6-5 and TRBJ2-7, with TRBD2 matching over 11 bases. The CDR3 covers 16 residues. Germline V gives CDR1 MNHEY, CDR2 SVGAGI. V was pared by 6 bases and J by 3 bases, with 10 bases of the junction left unmatched. CDR3: CASSPWVAGGGYEQYF. As DNA, the CDR3 is TGTGCCAGCAGCCCATGGGTAGCGGGAGGGGGCTACGAGCAGTACTTC.

The chain is built from TRBV6-1 and TRBJ2-7; maybe TRBD1 (6 bases). The CDR3 contains 14 residues. V lost 7 bases, J lost 4 bases, and 17 bases lay in between. The germline gives CDR1 MNHNS, CDR2 SASEGT. The CDR3 nucleotides are TGTGCCAGCACTGCGACAGGTACCTTTTACGAGCAGTACTTC. Translation gives CASTATGTFYEQYF.

The CDR3 DNA reads as TGTGCCAGCAGCCAAGATAGGGGGGGGAACACTGAAGCTTTCTTT. This gives the protein CASSQDRGGNTEAFF. V usage is TRBV4-2 and J usage is TRBJ1-1, with a possible D match to TRBD1 (6 bases). The CDR3 extends over 15 amino acids. Germline CDR1 and CDR2: LGHNA and YNFKEQ. Between the trimmed V and J ends, which lost 0 bases and 1 base, there was a span of 9 bases.

This clonotype was counted between two and nine times. The chain carries TRBV7-2 and TRBJ2-5, with a weak D call TRBD1 (5 bases). Trimming left V 6 bases short and J 6 bases short, with 14 bases between. There are 13 residues in the CDR3. The V gene's germline CDR1 is SGHTA and CDR2 FQGNSA. In DNA, the CDR3 is TGTGCCAGCAGTTCAGCAGGGCCACAGACCCAGTACTTC. Residues: CASSSAGPQTQYF.

This clonotype was seen more than once but under ten times. This chain joins TRBV6-1 and TRBJ2-7, with 7 positions matching TRBD2. The CDR3 runs to 15 residues. With 4 bases clipped from V and 5 bases from J, the junction kept 11 bases outside the gene matches. Germline CDR1 is MNHNS and CDR2 is SASEGT. In DNA, the CDR3 is TGTGCCAGCAGTGGTCAGCGGGGCGGAATCGACGAGCAGTACTTC. Its protein is CASSGQRGGIDEQYF.

The rearrangement uses TRBV14 and TRBJ2-2; 7 bases agree with TRBD2. V gave up 1 base and J gave up 1 base; unmatched junction bases: 6. The germline gives CDR1 SGHDN, CDR2 FVKESK. This CDR3 is 17 amino acids long. The CDR3 region has the DNA TGTGCCAGCAGCCAAGTTCGGCTAGCGGAGAACACCGGGGAGCTGTTTTTT. Translating gives CASSQVRLAENTGELFF.

At least ten counts were recorded for this clonotype. The V and J genes are TRBV20-1 and TRBJ1-2; no clear D gene. Germline V gene lookup returns CDR1 DFQATT and CDR2 SNEGSKA (reference sequence). Between the trimmed V and J ends, which lost 5 bases and 8 bases, there was a span of 9 bases. CDR3 length: 10 residues. This CDR3 is CSAPHSGYTF. CDR3 nucleotide sequence: TGCAGTGCTCCACACAGCGGCTACACCTTC.

With regard to this clonotype: At one of its ends the junction is not consistent with the germline gene, which may arise from a read error. The rearrangement uses TRBV20-1 and TRBJ2-3, with 8 bases that match TRBD2. The CDR3 length is 13 residues. The V gene's germline CDR1 is DFQATT and CDR2 SNEGSKA (reference sequence). CDR3 sequence: CNAIRTSLDTQYF. CDR3 nucleotide sequence: TGCAATGCTATCCGGACTAGCCTCGATACGCAGTATTTT.

This clonotype was seen a few times. V gene TRBV5-6 combines with J gene TRBJ2-1, with a possible D match to TRBD1 (5 bases). Trimming removed 2 bases at V and 3 bases at J, with 9 bases between. In germline, CDR1 is SGHDT, CDR2 YYEEEE. The CDR3 sequence is 14 residues long. The CDR3, as DNA: TGTGCCAGCAGCTTAGACAGTTACTACAATGAGCAGTTCTTC. This sequence encodes CASSLDSYYNEQFF.

V usage is TRBV27 and J usage is TRBJ1-2; D gene unclear. Trimming removed 4 bases at V and 2 bases at J, with 14 bases between. CDR1 is MNHEY, CDR2 SMNVEV, per germline (reference sequence). There are 15 residues in the CDR3. Here the CDR3 reads CASSSYSAGNYGYTF. DNA of the CDR3: TGTGCCAGCAGTTCCTATTCGGCAGGCAACTATGGCTACACCTTC.

This clonotype has more than one count but fewer than ten. The chain combines TRBV5-1 with TRBJ2-1, with unresolved D. The CDR3 consists of 13 residues. Trimming stripped 1 base from V and 8 bases from J, with 10 bases between. Germline CDR1 is SGHRS and CDR2 is YFSETQ. The DNA of the CDR3 is TGCGCCAGCAGCTTGAGTTCCTGGGATGAGCAGTTCTTC. Its protein product is CASSLSSWDEQFF. The full variable domain, completed using reference TRBV5-1 and TRBJ2-1, is KAGVTQTPRYLIKTRGQQVTLSCSPISGHRSVSWYQQTPGQGLQFLFEYFSETQRNKGNFPGRFSGRQFSNSRSEMNVSTLELGDSALYLCASSLSSWDEQFFGPGTRLTVL.

The genes are TRBV20-1 and TRBJ1-2, with a possible D match to TRBD1 (6 bases). Between the trimmed V and J ends, which lost 0 bases and 7 bases, there was a span of 18 bases. From germline, CDR1 is DFQATT and CDR2 SNEGSKA (reference sequence). This CDR3 has 15 residues. The CDR3 loop is CSARDFEGGNGGYTF. The CDR3 coding sequence is TGCAGTGCTAGAGATTTTGAGGGGGGCAATGGTGGCTACACCTTC.